One and the same sample provided the 28 T cell receptor beta chains below, sequenced in a study of tumor and adjacent non-tumor tissue in lung cancer (dated by TCRdb to 2016 to 2018). Library preparation used multiplex PCR. The instrument given in TCRdb is Illumina HiSeq 2500. Following protocols modified from ARM-PCR, the researchers constructed TCRbeta libraries through three rounds of nested PCR with primers (Table S4). Using fastp at Q25 and MiXCR, TCRdb reprocessed the public reads and kept productive beta chains. Here each entry gathers all rows of one CDR3 protein and keeps the most common genes and DNA. The sample table contains over 80,000 distinct CDR3 sequences; only one count was recorded for more than 75% of them. The ten top clones hold around a fifth of the sample. Bulk unsorted tissue served as the source for RNA extraction, and RNA quality was assessed using a NanoDrop ND-1000 and an Agilent 2100. The normal lung samples consisted of distant non-tumor tissue collected more than 3 cm from the tumor edge.

The sample consisted of distant non-tumor lung tissue. The receptors come from a woman aged 45-60 years with non-small cell lung cancer.

For this clonotype: Germline is not matched at one junction end, which may reflect a read error. This chain connects TRBV12-3 or TRBV12-4 to TRBJ1-1; D perhaps matches TRBD1 (5 bases). The CDR3 runs 14 residues. CDR3 DNA sequence: TGTGCTAGCAGCACCAGGGCCTCCTGGACTGAAGCTTTCTTT. Translating gives CASSTRASWTEAFF.

A note on this clonotype: One end of the junction does not line up with germline, which may come from a read error. V gene TRBV5-5 combines with J gene TRBJ2-1, with D maybe TRBD2 (5 bases). Per the germline V gene, CDR1 is SGHKS and CDR2 is YYEKEE (reference sequence). The CDR3 totals 16 residues. The CDR3 here is CASSLEWERQYNEQLF. DNA of the CDR3: TGTGCCAGCAGCTTGGAATGGGAGAGACAATACAATGAGCAGCTCTTC.

The chain carries TRBV29-1 and TRBJ1-1, with TRBD1 matching over 7 bases. Germline trimming cut 5 bases from V and 6 bases from J; bases unmatched to any gene: 9. The CDR3 consists of 13 residues. Germline CDR1 and CDR2: SQVTM and ANQGSEA. CDR3 loop: CSVLRGISAEAFF. The CDR3 coding sequence is TGCAGCGTTCTCAGGGGGATCAGCGCTGAAGCTTTCTTT. Together with reference TRBV29-1 and TRBJ1-1, the CDR3 gives the full variable domain: SAVISQKPSRDICQRGTSLTIQCQVDSQVTMMFWYRQQPGQSLTLIATANQGSEATYESGFVIDKFPISRPNLTFSTLTVSNMSPEDSSIYLCSVLRGISAEAFFGQGTRLTVV.

On this clonotype itself: The junction shows a germline mismatch at one end, possibly a read error. V usage is TRBV6-6 and J usage is TRBJ2-7; D remains ambiguous. Germline-derived CDR1 and CDR2 are MNHNY and SVGAGI (reference sequence). This CDR3 comprises 15 residues. Here the CDR3 DNA reads TGTGCCAGCAGTTACGGCAGCCTGAGCTCCTACGTGCAGTACTTC. Residues: CASSYGSLSSYVQYF.

This clonotype was seen only a few times. Relative to the germline gene, one junction end is altered; a read error may explain this. CDR3 sequence: CASSPPRSGAADTQYF. CDR3 sequence (DNA): TGTGCTAGCAGTCCCCCGCGGTCGGGAGCGGCAGATACGCAGTATTTT. The V and J genes are TRBV6-5 and TRBJ2-3; weak D call: TRBD2 (6 bases). CDR3 size: 16 residues. Germline CDR1 is MNHEY and CDR2 is SVGAGI.

The rearrangement joins TRBV11-2 to TRBJ2-3; 14 nucleotides agree with TRBD2. Looked up from germline, CDR1 is SGHAT and CDR2 is FQNNGV. The CDR3 has 19 amino acids. CDR3: CNSSIRLAGGEFGTDTQYF. CDR3 sequence (DNA): TGTAACAGCAGCATCAGACTAGCGGGAGGGGAATTCGGCACAGATACGCAGTATTTT.

This clonotype has only a few counts. A much larger clone lies one base from this, so it may be a read error. This chain connects TRBV6-2 or TRBV6-3 to TRBJ2-1, with 9 bases matching TRBD1. Germline CDR1 and CDR2: MNHEY and SVGEGT. This CDR3 has 16 residues. V was clipped by 5 bases and J by 9 bases; unmatched bases: 14. The CDR3 protein is CASSPLTGTGFFEQFF. The CDR3 coding sequence is TGTGCCAGCAGTCCCCTTACCGGGACAGGGTTCTTTGAGCAGTTCTTC.

About this clonotype: As the CDR3 is not closed by the conserved phenylalanine or tryptophan, this likely results from a read error. The chain carries TRBV12-3 or TRBV12-4 and TRBJ1-5; 10 positions agree with TRBD1. The CDR3 consists of 14 residues. CDR3 sequence (DNA): TGTGCCAGCTGTTTAGGGACAGGGGTTCAGCCCCAGCATCTT. Amino acid sequence: CASCLGTGVQPQHL.

In regard to this clonotype: The junction departs from the called germline gene at one end, perhaps through a read error. The rearrangement uses TRBV11-2 and TRBJ2-3, with D tentatively TRBD2 (7 bases). This CDR3 contains 15 residues. Germline-derived CDR1 and CDR2 are SGHAT and FQNNGV. The CDR3 region has the DNA TGTGCCAGCAGCTTAGGACTCCCAGGGGACTATACGCATTATTTT. Protein sequence: CASSLGLPGDYTHYF. Full variable domain (missing parts from reference TRBV11-2 and TRBJ2-3): EAGVAQSPRYKIIEKRQSVAFWCNPISGHATLYWYQQILGQGPKLLIQFQNNGVVDDSQLPKDRFSAERLKGVDSTLKIQPAKLEDSAVYLCASSLGLPGDYTHYFGPGTRLTVL.

There are many counts of this clonotype. V gene TRBV4-1 combines with J gene TRBJ1-2, with 7 bases fitting TRBD1. There are 13 residues in the CDR3. CDR1 is MGHRA, CDR2 YSYEKL, per germline. J gave up 7 bases and V 3 bases, and 5 bases lay outside the gene matches. The CDR3 bases are TGCGCCAGCAGCCATCAGGAGGGGGCTGGCTACACCTTC. Amino acids: CASSHQEGAGYTF.

About this clonotype: At one end, the junction sequence differs from germline, possibly due to a read error. The chain couples TRBV28 to TRBJ2-3; 8 nucleotides line up with TRBD2. The germline V gene encodes CDR1 MDHEN and CDR2 SYDVKM. The CDR3 consists of 16 residues. This CDR3 is CASSLHRGGRTDTQYF. The CDR3 bases are TGCGCCAGCAGTCTCCACCGGGGGGGTCGCACAGATACGCAGTATTTT.

CDR3 nucleotides: TGTGCCAACAGGGGAGATACGGACACCGGGGAGCTGTTTTTT. Its protein is CANRGDTDTGELFF. The chain couples TRBV6-2 or TRBV6-3 to TRBJ2-2, with 7 bases identical to TRBD1. The CDR3 consists of 14 residues. After removal of 10 bases from V and 3 bases from J, the junction contained 8 bases not matched to a gene. The germline CDR1 and CDR2 sequences are MNHEY and SVGEGT.

With regard to this clonotype: The junction departs from germline at one end; a sequencing error may be responsible. The rearrangement links TRBV12-3 or TRBV12-4 to TRBJ1-5; 10 bases agree with TRBD1. The length of the CDR3 is 14 residues. CDR3 loop: CASSATGGNRPQHF. The CDR3 DNA follows: TGTGCCAGCAGTGCGACAGGGGGCAATCGGCCCCAGCATTTT.

In regard to this clonotype: The junction does not match germline at one end; this may be a read error. This rearrangement joins TRBV20-1 to TRBJ2-1; TRBD2 aligns across 10 bases. The CDR3 has 15 amino acids. Germline CDR1 and CDR2: DFQATT and SNEGSKA (reference sequence). The CDR3 is CSAQPLAGAYNERFF. The CDR3 region has the DNA TGCAGTGCCCAACCCCTAGCGGGAGCCTACAATGAGCGGTTCTTC.

This chain links TRBV5-6 with TRBJ2-7; TRBD1 aligns across 9 bases. Losses at the gene ends were 4 bases for V and 4 bases for J; bases not matched to a gene: 12. There are 16 residues in the CDR3. CDR1 is SGHDT and CDR2 is YYEEEE in the germline V gene. CDR3 DNA sequence: TGTGCCAGCAGCCTCTGGTACGGGACAGGGAGATACGAGCAGTACTTC. It translates to CASSLWYGTGRYEQYF. Filled out from reference TRBV5-6 and TRBJ2-7, the complete variable domain reads DAGVTQSPTHLIKTRGQQVTLRCSPKSGHDTVSWYQQALGQGPQFIFQYYEEEERQRGNFPDRFSGHQFPNYSSELNVNALLLGDSALYLCASSLWYGTGRYEQYFGPGTRLTVT.

The CDR3, as DNA: TGCACCATCGGTCGGAGGAATGAGCAGTTCTTC. Protein product: CTIGRRNEQFF. The gene calls are TRBV29-1 and TRBJ2-1; a weak D match, TRBD2 (5 bases). This CDR3 region has 11 residues. From germline, CDR1 is SQVTM and CDR2 ANQGSEA.

On this clonotype itself: Sequence at one end of the junction differs from germline and may be a read error. CDR3 bases: TGTGCCAGTAGCTTATCGGGAGATATTACGTACGAGCAGTATTTC. Translation gives CASSLSGDITYEQYF. The chain joins TRBV7-9 to TRBJ2-7; perhaps TRBD2 as D (6 bases). The CDR3 covers 15 residues. From germline, CDR1 is SEHNR and CDR2 FQNEAQ (reference sequence).

A note on this clonotype: The junction and the germline gene differ at one end; a read error may be behind it. The genes are TRBV6-1 and TRBJ2-2, with 8 bases matching TRBD2. Germline lookup yields CDR1 MNHNS and CDR2 SASEGT. The CDR3 loop spans 16 amino acids. In DNA, the CDR3 is TGTGCCTGCAGTGAAGATCCCGGGAGGGTCATCGGGGAGCTGTTTTTT. It is translated as CACSEDPGRVIGELFF.

Note on this clonotype: Germline is not matched at one junction end, which may reflect a read error. The chain uses TRBV6-5 and TRBJ2-3; D is undetermined. CDR3 length: 15 residues. Per germline, CDR1 MNHEY and CDR2 SVGAGI. The CDR3 DNA follows: TGTGCCAGCAGTCTCCAGCCTCTTTCCAAAGCTACGCAGTACTTT. Its translation: CASSLQPLSKATQYF.

Note on this clonotype: An end of the junction differs from the germline gene, which may be a read error. The gene calls are TRBV6-5 and TRBJ2-1; 7 nucleotides align to TRBD1. The V gene's germline CDR1 is MNHEY and CDR2 SVGAGI. The CDR3 has 17 residues. This chain's CDR3 is CASIKGASWSRDNGQFF. CDR3 coding DNA: TGTGCCAGCATCAAGGGGGCTAGCTGGAGCCGAGACAATGGGCAGTTCTTC.

The chain uses TRBV7-9 and TRBJ2-5, with TRBD1 matching 8 bases. The CDR3 loop spans 15 amino acids. Germline-derived CDR1 and CDR2 are SEHNR and FQNEAQ (reference sequence). V shed 9 bases, J shed 1 base, and the junction held 10 bases outside the gene matches. The CDR3 reads CASTTGAFLQETQYF. The CDR3 region has the DNA TGTGCCAGTACGACAGGGGCCTTCCTCCAAGAGACCCAGTACTTC.

This clonotype is categorized as medium-sized. The chain employs TRBV29-1 and TRBJ2-1, with TRBD1 matching 8 bases. V lost 4 bases and J lost 5; bases outside the gene matches: 4. CDR1 and CDR2 (germline): SQVTM, ANQGSEA. The CDR3 sequence is 13 residues long. CDR3 in DNA: TGCAGCGTTGCCCAGGGGGCGGACAATGAGCAGTTCTTC. Translated: CSVAQGADNEQFF.

This clonotype was observed once. The CDR3 does not close with the conserved phenylalanine or tryptophan, likely indicating a read error. J is TRBJ2-5 and V is TRBV29-1; the D gene is possibly TRBD1 (6 bases). This CDR3 is 16 amino acids long. Germline V gene sequence: CDR1 SQVTM, CDR2 ANQGSEA. The CDR3 DNA reads TGTAGCGTTGAAGATCCGAGACAGGCGCCACTAGAGACCCAGTACTTA. This gives the protein CSVEDPRQAPLETQYL.

In regard to this clonotype: Because the CDR3 is missing its conserved closing phenylalanine or tryptophan, this is likely a read error. No DNA is shown, since the ends of the CDR3 on it are uncertain; the CDR3 is the one TCRdb lists. The V call is TRBV6-2 or TRBV6-3, the J call TRBJ2-7; the table's TRBD1 call for D was not verified on the DNA. The germline V gene encodes CDR1 MNHEY and CDR2 SVGEGT. Both ends counted, the CDR3 spans 13 residues. The CDR3 here is CASNDRGRHERYI.

For this clonotype: At one of its ends the junction is not consistent with the germline gene, which may arise from a read error. The chain carries TRBV24-1 and TRBJ2-2; perhaps TRBD2 as D (7 bases). This CDR3 comprises 17 residues. The germline CDR1 and CDR2 sequences are KGHDR and SFDVKD. The CDR3 region has the DNA TGTGTCACCAGTGATTTGCGTGGGATAGGGGGGGTCGGGGAGCTGTTTTTT. The encoded protein is CVTSDLRGIGGVGELFF.

This clonotype appeared many times. The V call is TRBV7-6, the J call TRBJ2-2; D gene uncertain. The V end was cut by 3 bases, the J end by 4 bases, with 6 bases between. From germline, CDR1 is SGHVS and CDR2 FNYEAQ. CDR3 length: 13 residues. CDR3 residues: CASSFLGTGELFF. Written as DNA, the CDR3 is TGTGCCAGCAGCTTCCTGGGCACCGGGGAGCTGTTTTTT.

A remark on this clonotype: One end of the junction does not line up with germline, which may come from a read error. The chain uses TRBV11-1 and TRBJ2-1, with D unresolved. The CDR3 is 15 amino acids. Germline V gene lookup returns CDR1 SGHAT and CDR2 FQDESV (reference sequence). Here the CDR3 reads CASSPAPSTGNVQFF. The CDR3 DNA is TGTGCCAGCAGCCCGGCTCCTTCGACGGGCAATGTGCAGTTCTTC. Full variable domain (missing parts from reference TRBV11-1 and TRBJ2-1): EAEVAQSPRYKITEKSQAVAFWCDPISGHATLYWYRQILGQGPELLVQFQDESVVDDSQLPKDRFSAERLKGVDSTLKIQPAELGDSAMYLCASSPAPSTGNVQFFGPGTRLTVL.

As for this clonotype: Relative to the germline gene, one junction end is altered; a read error may explain this. DNA for the CDR3: TGCGTCAGCAGTACGGGACAGAGATCGGAGCAGTACTTC. Amino acid sequence: CVSSTGQRSEQYF. The V gene is TRBV10-1, the J gene TRBJ2-7; 7 bases map to TRBD1. This CDR3 has 13 amino acids. Germline assignment: CDR1 WNHNN and CDR2 SYGVQD (reference sequence).